Listed below are T cell receptor beta chains from one sample, sequenced in a study of shared clonotypes between healthy human individuals. The data were produced by immunoSEQ multiplex PCR, yet TCRdb's version contains in-frame clones alone and is incomplete. The sample holds 2 million or so clones, about 95% seen once. The sequencing sample was made of naive CD8+ T cells sorted from blood. The receptors here all came from a young man in good health. Each CDR3 is given with its conserved first and last residue. Fields, in order: CDR3 DNA, CDR3 protein, D gene, clone size, J gene, V gene. The D gene is left open where the match is weak. Expanded clones are given a class, and other clones once, few, many or no size at all.

TGTGCCAGCAGGGTTGGGACCGGGGTTTCCGGGGAGCTGTTTTTT	CASRVGTGVSGELFF	.	.	TRBJ2-2	TRBV6-5
TGTGCCAGCAGCCCGGCGGGGGAGCTCGCTGGCTACACCTTC	CASSPAGELAGYTF	.	.	TRBJ1-2	TRBV28
TGTGCCAGCACCGTCACACGGGACTACGAGCAGTACTTC	CASTVTRDYEQYF	.	once	TRBJ2-7	TRBV7-9
TGTGCCAGTAGTATGTACGGGAGCTCCTACGAGCAGTACTTC	CASSMYGSSYEQYF	.	.	TRBJ2-7	TRBV19
TGCGCCAGCAGCCAGGCGGACGCAGGGGAGGACGGCTACACCTTC	CASSQADAGEDGYTF	.	.	TRBJ1-2	TRBV4-1
TGTGCCAGCAGCTCCTTTAATCAGCCCCAGCATTTT	CASSSFNQPQHF	.	.	TRBJ1-5	TRBV5-6
TGTGCCAGCAGCTTATTTACCTCTACTAGCAATCAGCCCCAGCATTTT	CASSLFTSTSNQPQHF	.	.	TRBJ1-5	TRBV7-8
TGCGCCAGCAGCTTAAAAGATATAGCGGGGGGTGCCTACGAGCAGTACTTC	CASSLKDIAGGAYEQYF	TRBD2	.	TRBJ2-7	TRBV5-1
TGTGCCAGCAGCAGAGGACGGACAGATACGCAGTATTTT	CASSRGRTDTQYF	.	once	TRBJ2-3	TRBV13
TGTGCCAGCAGCGTAGCCCCCTCGGCGGGAGGCACAGATACGCAGTATTTT	CASSVAPSAGGTDTQYF	TRBD2	.	TRBJ2-3	TRBV9
TGTGCCAGCAGTGAAGCGGGGTTTCGGGGCGAAAAACTGTTTTTT	CASSEAGFRGEKLFF	.	.	TRBJ1-4	TRBV6-1
TGTGCCAGCAGCGATGAACCAGGACTGTTATCAAATGAGCAGTTCTTC	CASSDEPGLLSNEQFF	.	.	TRBJ2-1	TRBV5-6
TGTGCCAGCAGTGAAGTATCAGGGGGACCCTACGAGCAGTACTTC	CASSEVSGGPYEQYF	TRBD1	.	TRBJ2-7	TRBV6-1
TGTGCCAGCAGCTTAGATCGGGTTCAACGCGATACGCAGTATTTT	CASSLDRVQRDTQYF	.	.	TRBJ2-3	TRBV11-2
TGCGCCAGCCGGAGGAGGGCCGATTCCCAAGAGACCCAGTACTTC	CASRRRADSQETQYF	.	once	TRBJ2-5	TRBV4-1
TGTGCCAGCAGCTCGCAGGATACGCAGTATTTT	CASSSQDTQYF	.	.	TRBJ2-3	TRBV7-9
TGTGCCAGCAGCGGGACTATCCAAGAGACCCAGTACTTC	CASSGTIQETQYF	.	.	TRBJ2-5	TRBV9
TGTGCCAGCAGGCCACAGGTTAACACTGAAGCTTTCTTT	CASRPQVNTEAFF	.	once	TRBJ1-1	TRBV6-6
TGTGCCAGCCTCCAGAGGGGGGTGGGTGGCTACACCTTC	CASLQRGVGGYTF	.	.	TRBJ1-2	TRBV19
TGTGCCAGCAGTTGGGGGGAGAGGCCCGGGGAGCTGTTTTTT	CASSWGERPGELFF	.	.	TRBJ2-2	TRBV6-5
TGCAGCGTTGAAGGTGGCGGGAGTAACACCGGGGAGCTGTTTTTT	CSVEGGGSNTGELFF	TRBD2	.	TRBJ2-2	TRBV29-1
TGTGCCAGCAGTTACGACCCAGATACGCAGTATTTT	CASSYDPDTQYF	.	.	TRBJ2-3	TRBV28
TGTGCCAGCAGCTCCAACTCTGGGGCCAACGTCCTGACTTTC	CASSSNSGANVLTF	.	once	TRBJ2-6	TRBV7-9
TGCGCCAGCAGCCGGGAAACCAGGGTCAATGAAAAACTGTTTTTT	CASSRETRVNEKLFF	.	.	TRBJ1-4	TRBV4-1